This TCR beta chain emerged from a study of early T cells in non-severe SARS-CoV-2 infection. Study details: The study sequenced bulk RNA from unsorted whole blood, with chains unpaired. Overall study results and limits: Sequences matched to VDJdb favored anti-spike CD8 responses, while private and CD4 specificities were missed.

Note on this clonotype: The antigen is undetermined.

Molecules of cDNA were individually given unique molecular identifiers that were attached to them. One entry per CDR3 protein, called by TCRdb with MiXCR from the 5' RACE reads. The repertoire includes over 95,000 distinct CDR3 sequences, around a sixth of them detected once, and 1.3% sits in the top ten. This sequence originates from an adult who was a healthcare worker with PCR-confirmed SARS-CoV-2 infection or an uninfected control (not recorded which). Sequenced material: whole blood.

The CDR3 nucleotides read TGTGCCAGCAGTGGCCCAAGATACGAGCAGTACTTC. Translated: CASSGPRYEQYF. The gene calls are TRBV2 and TRBJ2-7; no firm D call. This CDR3 spans 12 amino acids. CDR1 is SNHLY and CDR2 is FYNNEI in the germline V gene. Trimming took 4 bases from V and 4 from J, leaving 8 bases between them.